The entry below describes one TCR beta chain. The sample belongs to a study of T cells after yellow fever vaccination. For TCR, cDNA came from 5'RACE template switching, which added a universal primer site and UMIs. One entry per CDR3 protein results from TCRdb running MiXCR on the 5' RACE reads. The sample consists of 450,000 to 600,000 distinct CDR3 sequences, 17% of them appearing once. V gave up 5 bases and J gave up 1 base, with 8 bases separating them. The CDR3 extends over 13 amino acids. Germline CDR1 LGHDT, CDR2 YNNKEL (reference sequence). Specimen: PBMCs, collected 5 days after the first yellow fever vaccination. The sequence came from a young man who received the YFV17D yellow fever vaccine. The chain couples TRBV3-1 to TRBJ2-5; D remains ambiguous. The CDR3 DNA reads TGTGCCAGCAGCGCCTCGGTCCAAGAGACCCAGTACTTC. The encoded protein is CASSASVQETQYF.